This T cell receptor beta chain was sequenced during a study of response to subunit inactivated influenza vaccine. Study-wide findings and caveats: The authors proposed limited new T cell recruitment per seasonal influenza vaccination.

The V gene end was trimmed by 1 base and the J gene end by 5 bases; junction bases not matched to a gene: 5. CDR1 and CDR2 from the germline V gene are LGHDT and YNNKEL (reference sequence). This CDR3 contains 15 residues. TCRdb passed the RT-PCR reads through MiXCR, listing each CDR3 protein once. The profile shows some 850,000 distinct CDR3 sequences, less than 20% of them singletons. For this clonotype: Its antigen is unidentified.

The receptor comes from a man aged 45-65 years who received an inactivated influenza vaccine. The chain combines TRBV3-1 with TRBJ2-5; 9 positions match TRBD1. Sequencing was performed on PBMCs from blood, taken more than 4 days after vaccination. CDR3 sequence: CASSQGLGQGETQYF. The CDR3 DNA reads TGTGCCAGCAGCCAAGGCCTCGGACAGGGGGAGACCCAGTACTTC.